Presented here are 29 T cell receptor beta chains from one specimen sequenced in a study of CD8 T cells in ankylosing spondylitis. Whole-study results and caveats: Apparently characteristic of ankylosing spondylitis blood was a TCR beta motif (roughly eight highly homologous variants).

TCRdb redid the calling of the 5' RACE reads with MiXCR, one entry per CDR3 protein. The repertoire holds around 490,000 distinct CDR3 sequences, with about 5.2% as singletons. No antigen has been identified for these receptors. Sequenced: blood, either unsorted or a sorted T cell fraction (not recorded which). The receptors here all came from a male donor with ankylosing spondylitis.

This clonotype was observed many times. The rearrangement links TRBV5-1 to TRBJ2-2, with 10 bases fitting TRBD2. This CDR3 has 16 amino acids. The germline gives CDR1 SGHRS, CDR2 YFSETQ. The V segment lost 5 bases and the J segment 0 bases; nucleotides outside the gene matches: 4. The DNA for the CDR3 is TGCGCCAGCAGGCCTAGCGGGAGCCCGAACACCGGGGAGCTGTTTTTT. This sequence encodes CASRPSGSPNTGELFF.

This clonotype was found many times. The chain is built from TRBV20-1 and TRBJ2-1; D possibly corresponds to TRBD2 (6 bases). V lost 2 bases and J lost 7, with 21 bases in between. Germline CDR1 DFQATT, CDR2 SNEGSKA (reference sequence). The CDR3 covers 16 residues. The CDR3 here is CSARSLARYPGNEQFF. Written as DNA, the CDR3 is TGCAGTGCTAGAAGCCTAGCGCGATACCCGGGGAATGAGCAGTTCTTC.

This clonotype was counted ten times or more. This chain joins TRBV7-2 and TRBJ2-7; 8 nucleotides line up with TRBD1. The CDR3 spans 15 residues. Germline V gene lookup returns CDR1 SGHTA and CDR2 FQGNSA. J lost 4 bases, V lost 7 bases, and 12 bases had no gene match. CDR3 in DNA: TGTGCCAGCATTTTAAATCCGGGACAGGAATACGAGCAGTACTTC. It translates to CASILNPGQEYEQYF.

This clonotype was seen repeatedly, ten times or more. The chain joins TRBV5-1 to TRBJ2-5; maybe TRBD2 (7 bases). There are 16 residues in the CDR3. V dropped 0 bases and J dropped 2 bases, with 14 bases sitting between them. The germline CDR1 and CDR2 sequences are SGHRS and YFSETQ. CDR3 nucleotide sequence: TGCGCCAGCAGCTTGGATGCAGCGGGACAACAAGAGACCCAGTACTTC. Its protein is CASSLDAAGQQETQYF. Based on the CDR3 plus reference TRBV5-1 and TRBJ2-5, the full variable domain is KAGVTQTPRYLIKTRGQQVTLSCSPISGHRSVSWYQQTPGQGLQFLFEYFSETQRNKGNFPGRFSGRQFSNSRSEMNVSTLELGDSALYLCASSLDAAGQQETQYFGPGTRLLVL.

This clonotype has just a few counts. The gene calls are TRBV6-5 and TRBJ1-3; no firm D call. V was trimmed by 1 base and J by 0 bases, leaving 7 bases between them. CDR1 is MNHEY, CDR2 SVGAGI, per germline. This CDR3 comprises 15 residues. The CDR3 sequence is CASSYWAGSGNTIYF. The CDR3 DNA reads TGTGCCAGCAGTTACTGGGCCGGCTCTGGAAACACCATATATTTT.

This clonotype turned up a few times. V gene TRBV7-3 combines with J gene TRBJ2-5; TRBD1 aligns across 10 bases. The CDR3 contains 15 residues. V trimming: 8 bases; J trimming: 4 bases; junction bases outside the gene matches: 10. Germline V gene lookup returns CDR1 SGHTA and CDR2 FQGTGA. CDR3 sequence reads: CASSPGQGYGETQYF. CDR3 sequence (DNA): TGTGCCAGCTCCCCGGGACAGGGGTACGGAGAGACCCAGTACTTC.

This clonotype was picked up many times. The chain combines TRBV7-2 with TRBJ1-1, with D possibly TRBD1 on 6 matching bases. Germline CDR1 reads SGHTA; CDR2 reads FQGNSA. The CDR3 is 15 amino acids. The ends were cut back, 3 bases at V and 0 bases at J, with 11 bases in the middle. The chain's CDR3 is CASSLDRFMNTEAFF. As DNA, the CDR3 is TGTGCCAGCAGCTTGGACAGATTCATGAACACTGAAGCTTTCTTT. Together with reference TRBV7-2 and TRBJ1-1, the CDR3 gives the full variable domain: GAGVSQSPSNKVTEKGKDVELRCDPISGHTALYWYRQSLGQGLEFLIYFQGNSAPDKSGLPSDRFSAERTGGSVSTLTIQRTQQEDSAVYLCASSLDRFMNTEAFFGQGTRLTVV.

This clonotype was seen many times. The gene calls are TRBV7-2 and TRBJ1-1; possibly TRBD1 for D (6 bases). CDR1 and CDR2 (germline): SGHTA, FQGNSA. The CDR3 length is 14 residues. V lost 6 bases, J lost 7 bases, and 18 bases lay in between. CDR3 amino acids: CASRARQESYEAFF. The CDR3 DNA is TGTGCCAGCAGGGCACGACAGGAAAGCTATGAAGCTTTCTTT.

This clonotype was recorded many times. Written as DNA, the CDR3 is TGTGCCAGCAGCCCCTTAGGACAGAAAGAGACCCAGTACTTC. Translating gives CASSPLGQKETQYF. V and J are TRBV4-2 and TRBJ2-5; weak D call: TRBD1 (6 bases). CDR3 size: 14 residues. In germline, CDR1 is LGHNA, CDR2 YNFKEQ. V lost 4 bases to trimming and J lost 3 bases, with 12 bases between them.

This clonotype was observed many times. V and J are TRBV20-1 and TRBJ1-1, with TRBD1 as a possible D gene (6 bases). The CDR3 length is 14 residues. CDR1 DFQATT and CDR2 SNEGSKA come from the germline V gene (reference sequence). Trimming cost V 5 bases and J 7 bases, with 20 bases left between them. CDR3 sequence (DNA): TGCAGTGCTCGAGCTACAGGGCTGGGAGGTGAAGCTTTCTTT. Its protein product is CSARATGLGGEAFF.

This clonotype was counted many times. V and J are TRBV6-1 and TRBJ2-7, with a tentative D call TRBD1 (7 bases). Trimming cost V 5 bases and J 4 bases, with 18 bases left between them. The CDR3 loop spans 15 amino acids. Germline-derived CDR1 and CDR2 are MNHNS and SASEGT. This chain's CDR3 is CASSQSRGQPYEQYF. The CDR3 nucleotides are TGTGCCAGCAGTCAATCGCGGGGACAGCCTTACGAGCAGTACTTC.

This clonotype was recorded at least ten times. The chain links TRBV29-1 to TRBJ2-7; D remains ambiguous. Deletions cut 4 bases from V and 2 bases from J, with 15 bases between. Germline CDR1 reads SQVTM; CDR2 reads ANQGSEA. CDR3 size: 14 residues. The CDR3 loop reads CSVGWPEDPYEQYF. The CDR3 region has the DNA TGCAGCGTTGGGTGGCCAGAGGACCCCTACGAGCAGTACTTC.

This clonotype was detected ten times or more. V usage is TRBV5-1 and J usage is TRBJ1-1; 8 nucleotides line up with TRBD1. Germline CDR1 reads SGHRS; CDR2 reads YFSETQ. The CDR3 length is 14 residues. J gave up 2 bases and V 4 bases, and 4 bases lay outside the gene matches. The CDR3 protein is CASSADRANTEAFF. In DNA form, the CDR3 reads TGCGCCAGCAGCGCGGACAGGGCAAACACTGAAGCTTTCTTT. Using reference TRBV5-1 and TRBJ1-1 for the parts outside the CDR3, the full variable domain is KAGVTQTPRYLIKTRGQQVTLSCSPISGHRSVSWYQQTPGQGLQFLFEYFSETQRNKGNFPGRFSGRQFSNSRSEMNVSTLELGDSALYLCASSADRANTEAFFGQGTRLTVV.

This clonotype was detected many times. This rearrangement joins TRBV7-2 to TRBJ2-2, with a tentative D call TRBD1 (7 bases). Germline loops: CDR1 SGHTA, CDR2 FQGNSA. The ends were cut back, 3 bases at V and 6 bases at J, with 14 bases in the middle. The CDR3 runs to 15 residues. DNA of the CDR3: TGTGCCAGCAGCTTTCAGGGGGGAGTCCCCGGGGAGCTGTTTTTT. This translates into CASSFQGGVPGELFF. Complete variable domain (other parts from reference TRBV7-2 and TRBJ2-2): GAGVSQSPSNKVTEKGKDVELRCDPISGHTALYWYRQSLGQGLEFLIYFQGNSAPDKSGLPSDRFSAERTGGSVSTLTIQRTQQEDSAVYLCASSFQGGVPGELFFGEGSRLTVL.

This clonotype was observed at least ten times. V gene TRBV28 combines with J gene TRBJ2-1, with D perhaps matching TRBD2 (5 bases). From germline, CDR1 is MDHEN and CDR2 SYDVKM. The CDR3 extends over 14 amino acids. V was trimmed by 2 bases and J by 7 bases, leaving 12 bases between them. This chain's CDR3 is CASSLAPGENEQFF. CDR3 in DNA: TGTGCCAGCAGTTTAGCCCCCGGGGAAAATGAGCAGTTCTTC. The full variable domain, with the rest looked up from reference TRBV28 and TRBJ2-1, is DVKVTQSSRYLVKRTGEKVFLECVQDMDHENMFWYRQDPGLGLRLIYFSYDVKMKEKGDIPEGYSVSREKKERFSLILESASTNQTSMYLCASSLAPGENEQFFGPGTRLTVL.

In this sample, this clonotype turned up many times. Written as DNA, the CDR3 is TGTGCCACCAGTGATTCAGAGGGGAGCTCCTACGAGCAGTACTTC. It encodes CATSDSEGSSYEQYF. This chain joins TRBV24-1 and TRBJ2-7; D may match TRBD1 or TRBD2 (5 bases each). Looked up from germline, CDR1 is KGHDR and CDR2 is SFDVKD. Trimming pared 2 bases from V and 0 bases from J, leaving 10 bases between. The CDR3 length is 15 residues.

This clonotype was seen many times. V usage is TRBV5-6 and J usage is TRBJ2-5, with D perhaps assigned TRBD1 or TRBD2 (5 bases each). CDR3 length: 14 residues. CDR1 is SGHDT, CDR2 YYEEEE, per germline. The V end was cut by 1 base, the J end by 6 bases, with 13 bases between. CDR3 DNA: TGTGCCAGCAGCTTGCCGGGACCCGGAAAGACCCAGTACTTC. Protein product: CASSLPGPGKTQYF.

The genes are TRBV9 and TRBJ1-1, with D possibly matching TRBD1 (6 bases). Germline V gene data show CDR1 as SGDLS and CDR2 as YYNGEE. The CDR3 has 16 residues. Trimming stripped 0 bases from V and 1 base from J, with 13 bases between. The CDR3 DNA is TGTGCCAGCAGCGTAGATCGGGGCAGGGGGAACACTGAAGCTTTCTTT. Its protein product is CASSVDRGRGNTEAFF.

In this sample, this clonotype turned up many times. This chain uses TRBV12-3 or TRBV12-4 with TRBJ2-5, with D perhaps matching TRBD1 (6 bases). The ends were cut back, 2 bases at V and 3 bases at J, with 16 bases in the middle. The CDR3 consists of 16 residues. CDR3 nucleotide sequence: TGTGCCAGCAGTTTATGGGGCAGGGGCAGAGAAGAGACCCAGTACTTC. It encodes CASSLWGRGREETQYF.

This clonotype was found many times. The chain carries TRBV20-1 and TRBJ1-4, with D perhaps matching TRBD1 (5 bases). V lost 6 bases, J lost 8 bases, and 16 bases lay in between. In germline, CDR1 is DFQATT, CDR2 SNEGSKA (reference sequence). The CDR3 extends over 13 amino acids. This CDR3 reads CSALGGAGEKLFF. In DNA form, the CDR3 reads TGCAGTGCGCTGGGCGGGGCCGGGGAAAAACTGTTTTTT.

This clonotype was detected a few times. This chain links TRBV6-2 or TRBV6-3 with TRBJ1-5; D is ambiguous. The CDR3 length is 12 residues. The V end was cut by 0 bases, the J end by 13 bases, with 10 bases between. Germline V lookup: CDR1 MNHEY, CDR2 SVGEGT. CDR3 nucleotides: TGTGCCAGCAGTTACTCGTTCCAAGTACAGCATTTT. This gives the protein CASSYSFQVQHF.

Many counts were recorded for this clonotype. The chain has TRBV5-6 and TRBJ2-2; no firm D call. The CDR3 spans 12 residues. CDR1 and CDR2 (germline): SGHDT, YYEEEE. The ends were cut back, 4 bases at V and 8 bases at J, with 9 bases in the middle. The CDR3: CASSRVSGELFF. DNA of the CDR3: TGTGCCAGCAGCCGGGTATCTGGGGAGCTGTTTTTT.

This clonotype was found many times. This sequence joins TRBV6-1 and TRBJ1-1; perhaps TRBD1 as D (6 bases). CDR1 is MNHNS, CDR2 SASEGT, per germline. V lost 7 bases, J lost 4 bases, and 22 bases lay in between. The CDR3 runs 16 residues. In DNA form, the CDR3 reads TGTGCCAGCATCCAGAATAACAGGGTCTTGACCACTGAAGCTTTCTTT. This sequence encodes CASIQNNRVLTTEAFF.

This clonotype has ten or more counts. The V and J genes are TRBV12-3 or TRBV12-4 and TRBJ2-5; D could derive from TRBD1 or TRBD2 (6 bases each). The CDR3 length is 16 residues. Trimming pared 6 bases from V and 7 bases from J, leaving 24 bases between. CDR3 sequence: CASSLRGGGPKATQYF. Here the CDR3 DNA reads TGTGCCAGCAGCCTGAGAGGAGGGGGGCCAAAGGCGACCCAGTACTTC.

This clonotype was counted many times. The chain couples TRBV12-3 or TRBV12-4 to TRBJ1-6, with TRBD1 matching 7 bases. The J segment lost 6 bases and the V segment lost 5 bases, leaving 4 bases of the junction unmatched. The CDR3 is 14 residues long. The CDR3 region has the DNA TGTGCCAGCAGTAGGGACAGCTCTAATTCACCCCTCCACTTT. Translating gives CASSRDSSNSPLHF.

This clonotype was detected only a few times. In DNA, the CDR3 is TGTGCCAGCAGACTATCGGGCAGGGGAGGAAACACCATATATTTT. Encoded protein: CASRLSGRGGNTIYF. The V and J genes are TRBV14 and TRBJ1-3; perhaps TRBD1 as D (6 bases). This CDR3 has 15 residues. Germline CDR1 reads SGHDN; CDR2 reads FVKESK. V lost 6 bases, J lost 4 bases, and 16 bases lay in between.

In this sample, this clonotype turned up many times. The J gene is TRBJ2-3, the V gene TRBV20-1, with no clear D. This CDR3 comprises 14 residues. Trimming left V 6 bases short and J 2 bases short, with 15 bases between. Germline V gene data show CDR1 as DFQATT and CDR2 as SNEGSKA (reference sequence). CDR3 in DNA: TGCAGTGCGACAAGAGGAGTATCCACAGATACGCAGTATTTT. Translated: CSATRGVSTDTQYF.

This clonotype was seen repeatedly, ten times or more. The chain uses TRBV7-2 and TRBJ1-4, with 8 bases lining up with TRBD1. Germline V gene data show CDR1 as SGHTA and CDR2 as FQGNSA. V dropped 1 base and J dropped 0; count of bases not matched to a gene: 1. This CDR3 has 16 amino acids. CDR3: CASSLGTGSTNEKLFF. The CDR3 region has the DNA TGTGCCAGCAGCTTAGGGACAGGGTCAACTAATGAAAAACTGTTTTTT.

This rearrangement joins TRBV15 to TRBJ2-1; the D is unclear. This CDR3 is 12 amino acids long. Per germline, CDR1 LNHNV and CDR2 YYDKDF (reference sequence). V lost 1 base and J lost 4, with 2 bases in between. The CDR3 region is CATSRGYNEQFF. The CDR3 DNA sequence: TGTGCCACCAGCAGAGGATACAATGAGCAGTTCTTC.